Listed below are T cell receptor beta chains from one sample, sequenced in a study of identifying expanded T cells in peripheral blood. The repertoire was sequenced with immunoSEQ multiplex PCR; TCRdb's copy has only in-frame clones and lacks some. Altogether 80,000 or so clones are present, 84% being singletons, with the ten largest covering approximately 20%. The specimen was blood. All receptors derive from a person between 18 and 75 years old in good health. Each CDR3 is given with its conserved first and last residue. A D gene is named only where the DNA matches it firmly. Clone size is given for some rows only: seen once, a few or many times, or a class if the clone is expanded.

j_call | v_call | d_call | clone_size | cdr3_nt | cdr3_aa
TRBJ2-7 | TRBV10-3 | - | once | TGTGCCATCAGGGAAACAGGGGGGGGCTCCTACGAGCAGTACTTC | CAIRETGGGSYEQYF
TRBJ1-3 | TRBV7-9 | - | - | TGTGCCAGCAGCCGGGGCAGTGGAGGAAACACCATATATTTT | CASSRGSGGNTIYF
TRBJ2-2 | TRBV27 | - | - | TGTGCCAGCAGTGCAGGCCTGAACACCGGGGAGCTGTTTTTT | CASSAGLNTGELFF
TRBJ2-1 | TRBV4-3 | TRBD2 | - | TGCGCCAGCAGCCCGGGACTAGCGGGCATATACAATGAGCAGTTCTTC | CASSPGLAGIYNEQFF
TRBJ2-5 | TRBV10-3 | - | once | TGTGCCATCAGTGAGTCTGGGTCGTACCAAGAGACCCAGTACTTC | CAISESGSYQETQYF
TRBJ2-1 | TRBV7-9 | TRBD1 | - | TGTGCCAGCAGCTGGAATATAAAAATGACAGGGGAAGCCTACAATGAGCAGTTCTTC | CASSWNIKMTGEAYNEQFF
TRBJ1-6 | TRBV5-6 | - | - | TGTGCCAGCAGCTTCGGGGGGATTTCACCCCTCCACTTT | CASSFGGISPLHF
TRBJ2-5 | TRBV15 | TRBD2 | - | TGTGCCACCAGCGGCACTAGCGGCCAAGAGACCCAGTACTTC | CATSGTSGQETQYF
TRBJ2-5 | TRBV7-2 | TRBD1 | - | TGTGCCAGCACGGGAGGACAGGGGGCGTTAGAGACCCAGTACTTC | CASTGGQGALETQYF
TRBJ1-4 | TRBV4-1 | TRBD1 | - | TGCGCCAGCAGCCAAGAGACAGGGGATAATGAAAAACTGTTTTTT | CASSQETGDNEKLFF
TRBJ2-3 | TRBV29-1 | - | - | TGCAGCGTTGGCGAGTCCGGAACACTAAATACGCAGTATTTT | CSVGESGTLNTQYF
TRBJ2-5 | TRBV6-1 | - | - | TGTGCCAGCAGTGGGACGGCTCAAGAGACCCAGTACTTC | CASSGTAQETQYF
TRBJ2-3 | TRBV19 | - | - | TGTGCCAGTAGTACGGCCTCGTTCGAGTCTGCAGATACGCAGTATTTT | CASSTASFESADTQYF
TRBJ1-5 | TRBV2 | - | - | TGTGCCAGCCGAAAAGGTGAAGGTGTGAATCAGCCCCAGCATTTT | CASRKGEGVNQPQHF
TRBJ1-5 | TRBV7-2 | - | - | TGTGCCAGCAGCTTGATGGACAGCTACAATCAGCCCCAGCATTTT | CASSLMDSYNQPQHF
TRBJ2-7 | TRBV5-5 | TRBD1 | - | TGTGCCAGCAGCCCCCTGGGGACAGGGGGTATCTACGAGCAGTACTTC | CASSPLGTGGIYEQYF
TRBJ1-5 | TRBV28 | - | - | TGTGCCAGCAGTGTCCCGGAGAACAATCAGCCCCAGCATTTT | CASSVPENNQPQHF
TRBJ2-7 | TRBV5-1 | TRBD1 | - | TGCGCCAGCAGCTCAGGGCAGGGGGCAGTGGAGCAGTACTTC | CASSSGQGAVEQYF
TRBJ1-2 | TRBV10-3 | TRBD1 | - | TGTGCCATCAGTGAGTCTAAAGGACAGGTTAACTATGGCTACACCTTC | CAISESKGQVNYGYTF
TRBJ1-1 | TRBV19 | - | - | TGTGCCAGTAGTGTTACAGGGCCCACTGAAGCTTTCTTT | CASSVTGPTEAFF
TRBJ2-5 | TRBV5-1 | - | - | TGCGCCAGCAGCTTGGTCGGCAGCGAGCAAGAGACCCAGTACTTC | CASSLVGSEQETQYF
TRBJ2-5 | TRBV7-3 | - | few | TGTGCCAGCAGCTTAGGGTTATTGGAGACCCAGTACTTC | CASSLGLLETQYF
TRBJ2-7 | TRBV9 | - | - | TGTGCCAGCAGCGGGACAGAATCCAGTGAGGAGCAGTACTTC | CASSGTESSEEQYF
TRBJ1-5 | TRBV7-8 | - | - | TGTGCCAGCAGCCCTTGGGGTACTAATCAGCCCCAGCATTTT | CASSPWGTNQPQHF
TRBJ1-5 | TRBV5-6 | - | - | TGTGCCAGCAGTTTGGTGAATCAGCCCCAGCATTTT | CASSLVNQPQHF
TRBJ2-2 | TRBV19 | - | - | TGTGCCAGTAGTATCAACAGGGATAACACCGGGGAGCTGTTTTTT | CASSINRDNTGELFF
TRBJ2-1 | TRBV15 | TRBD2 | - | TGTGCCACCAGCCCCCCGGGACTAGCGGGAAACAATGAGCAGTTCTTC | CATSPPGLAGNNEQFF
TRBJ1-5 | TRBV27 | TRBD1 | - | TGTGCCAGCAGTGCCTCGACAGGGAGGAATCAGCCCCAGCATTTT | CASSASTGRNQPQHF
TRBJ2-5 | TRBV7-2 | TRBD1 | - | TGTGCCAGCAGCTTGTGGACAGGGACAGAGACCCAGTACTTC | CASSLWTGTETQYF
TRBJ2-5 | TRBV13 | TRBD1 | medium-sized | TGTGCCAGCAGCATCGGGACAGGTCAAGAGACCCAGTACTTC | CASSIGTGQETQYF
TRBJ2-3 | TRBV6-5 | - | - | TGTGCCAGCAGTTACCCAGCGGGCCAGAGCACAGATACGCAGTATTTT | CASSYPAGQSTDTQYF
TRBJ2-2 | TRBV7-3 | TRBD2 | - | TGTGCCAGCAGTTGGGCGGGGGGCCCCACCGGGGAGCTGTTTTTT | CASSWAGGPTGELFF
TRBJ1-5 | TRBV25-1 | - | - | TGTGCCAGCAGTGAATGGAGGCCCCTTGGTCCTGGGAATCAGCCCCAGCATTTT | CASSEWRPLGPGNQPQHF
TRBJ2-7 | TRBV19 | TRBD1 | - | TGTGCCAGTAGTACTCTCGGACAGGGTTTGGACGAGCAGTACTTC | CASSTLGQGLDEQYF
TRBJ1-5 | TRBV6-6 | TRBD1 | - | TGTGCCAGCAGTTACTCCAGGGGGTTTAGCAATCAGCCCCAGCATTTT | CASSYSRGFSNQPQHF
TRBJ2-1 | TRBV18 | - | many | TGTGCCAGCTCACCAATGGGAACTACGGGGAATGAGCAGTTCTTC | CASSPMGTTGNEQFF
TRBJ1-5 | TRBV2 | - | - | TGTGCCAGCAGTAGGGGGAGGACACAAGGTCAGCCCCAGCATTTT | CASSRGRTQGQPQHF
TRBJ2-1 | TRBV11-3 | TRBD2 | once | TGTGCCAGCAGCTCCCCTTGGACTAGCGGGAAATACAATGAGCAGTTCTTC | CASSSPWTSGKYNEQFF
TRBJ1-3 | TRBV4-2 | - | - | TGTGCCAGCAGCCAAGATACAACGGCGGGAAACACCATATATTTT | CASSQDTTAGNTIYF
TRBJ2-7 | TRBV7-2 | - | - | TGTGCCAGCAGCTTAGGTATTAGCTTGTCCTACGAGCAGTACTTC | CASSLGISLSYEQYF
TRBJ2-1 | TRBV6-5 | TRBD1 | - | TGTGCCAGCAGTTACATCGGGACAGGGCACAATGAGCAGTTCTTC | CASSYIGTGHNEQFF
TRBJ1-1 | TRBV19 | - | - | TGTGCCAGTAGGACGACTAGGGTAAGCACTGAAGCTTTCTTT | CASRTTRVSTEAFF
TRBJ2-4 | TRBV2 | TRBD1 | - | TGTGCCAGCACCATGACAGGGCCTGCCAAAAACATTCAGTACTTC | CASTMTGPAKNIQYF
TRBJ2-3 | TRBV4-3 | - | - | TGCGCCAGCAGCCAAGTAATTAGCGCTAGCACAGATACGCAGTATTTT | CASSQVISASTDTQYF
TRBJ1-4 | TRBV15 | - | - | TGTGCCACCAGCCCGCGCTCAGGGACGGATGAAAAACTGTTTTTT | CATSPRSGTDEKLFF
TRBJ2-7 | TRBV10-3 | - | - | TGTGCCATCAGTGATCCGGGTTCCCTAACCTACGAGCAGTACTTC | CAISDPGSLTYEQYF
TRBJ2-4 | TRBV28 | TRBD1 | - | TGTGCCAGCAGTTTACAGGGGGCCCGGGCGGACATTCAGTACTTC | CASSLQGARADIQYF
TRBJ1-1 | TRBV5-6 | - | - | TGTGCCAGCAGCCACGCATTAGGGGCTACTGAAGCTTTCTTT | CASSHALGATEAFF
TRBJ1-5 | TRBV5-6 | - | - | TGTGCCAGCGAACCGCAGGGAAAGGCGCAGCCCCAGCATTTT | CASEPQGKAQPQHF
TRBJ2-2 | TRBV4-2 | - | - | TGTGCCAGCAGCCCTACAACAGCGAACACCGGGGAGCTGTTTTTT | CASSPTTANTGELFF
TRBJ2-1 | TRBV5-1 | - | - | TGCGCCAGCAGCTTAGGCGGCGGGATCTACAATGAGCAGTTCTTC | CASSLGGGIYNEQFF
TRBJ2-7 | TRBV2 | - | - | TGTGCCAGCAGACGACAAGGCCCGCCGACCTACGAGCAGTACTTC | CASRRQGPPTYEQYF
TRBJ1-1 | TRBV28 | - | - | TGTGCCAGCATACCGTCTACAGGGTCGGCTGAAGCTTTCTTT | CASIPSTGSAEAFF
TRBJ1-1 | TRBV4-3 | - | few | TGCGCCAGCAGTCCAAGGGTATCGGACACTGAAGCTTTCTTT | CASSPRVSDTEAFF
TRBJ2-2 | TRBV18 | TRBD2 | - | TGTGCCAGCTCAGCCCGACTAGCGGGAGGAAACACCGGGGAGCTGTTTTTT | CASSARLAGGNTGELFF
TRBJ2-7 | TRBV5-4 | TRBD2 | - | TGTGCCAGCAGCCGAGGAGCCGGACTAGCGGAAGACTACGAGCAGTACTTC | CASSRGAGLAEDYEQYF
TRBJ2-1 | TRBV29-1 | - | - | TGCAGCGTTGAAGGGGTCAGGGATACTGAGCAGTTCTTC | CSVEGVRDTEQFF
TRBJ2-3 | TRBV30 | - | - | TGTGCCTGGAATCGCGGCACCACAGATACGCAGTATTTT | CAWNRGTTDTQYF
TRBJ2-7 | TRBV19 | TRBD1 | - | TGTGCCAGTAGTATGCTGACAGGGGGCTCCTACGAGCAGTACTTC | CASSMLTGGSYEQYF
TRBJ2-2 | TRBV4-3 | - | - | TGCGCCAGCAGCCCCCTCCAAAGGGCCGGCGGGGAGCTGTTTTTT | CASSPLQRAGGELFF